This TCR beta chain was observed in a study of blood T cell repertoires in COVID-19. TCRdb keeps only in-frame clones here, not all; method: immunoSEQ multiplex PCR. The top ten clones hold less than 5.5% of a sample with a few hundred thousand clones, 80% to 90% of them seen once. A single count supports this clone. J was trimmed by 1 base and V by 4 bases; bases with no gene match: 4. This CDR3 has 14 residues. CDR1 is MGHRA and CDR2 is YSYEKL in the germline V gene. Categorization into cohorts depended on clinical history that participants reported. Donors in Cohort 3 who had recovered were those with two negative PCRs, healthcare professional clearance, or resolution of their symptoms.

This TCR was recovered from a man aged 25-45 years who had recovered from COVID-19. The sample taken for sequencing was PBMCs or T cells enriched from blood (not recorded which). The V and J genes are TRBV4-1 and TRBJ2-7; 7 bases align to TRBD2. This CDR3 is CASSPKGGSYEQYF. CDR3 nucleotide sequence: TGCGCCAGCAGCCCTAAGGGAGGGTCCTACGAGCAGTACTTC.